Below are 7 T cell receptor beta chains sequenced from a single sample in a study of blood T cell repertoires in COVID-19. TCRdb's table, derived via immunoSEQ multiplex PCR, lists solely in-frame clones and lacks some. Found here are some 62,000 clones, 70% to 90% of them singletons; the top ten hold less than 4.5%. The sample taken for sequencing was PBMCs or T cells enriched from blood (not recorded which). Receptor source: a middle-aged woman with acute COVID-19.

This clone was counted only a few times. The chain combines TRBV7-3 with TRBJ2-1, with 10 bases lining up with TRBD1. CDR1 SGHTA and CDR2 FQGTGA come from the germline V gene. The CDR3 extends over 15 amino acids. V lost 2 bases and J lost 10; bases outside the gene matches: 8. In nucleotides, the CDR3 is TGTGCCAGCAGCTTAGGGACAGGGGTAATGAGAGAGCAGTTCTTC. Its protein is CASSLGTGVMREQFF.

This chain links TRBV7-2 with TRBJ1-5, with 9 bases lining up with TRBD1. V dropped 0 bases and J dropped 7; count of bases not matched to a gene: 4. The germline V gene has CDR1 SGHTA and CDR2 FQGNSA. This CDR3 contains 15 residues. The CDR3 DNA sequence: TGTGCCAGCAGCTTAGCCACAGGGGGCGGGCAGCCCCAGCATTTT. Translated: CASSLATGGGQPQHF.

V is TRBV4-1 and J is TRBJ2-3; D possibly corresponds to TRBD1 (6 bases). This CDR3 contains 14 residues. V was shortened by 0 bases and J by 4 bases, with 8 bases between the two germline ends. CDR1 MGHRA and CDR2 YSYEKL come from the germline V gene. CDR3 protein: CASSQDPGADTQYF. CDR3 in DNA: TGCGCCAGCAGCCAAGATCCAGGGGCAGATACGCAGTATTTT.

This chain connects TRBV7-8 to TRBJ2-1; the match to TRBD2 covers 10 bases. After removal of 6 bases from V and 8 bases from J, the junction contained 10 bases not matched to a gene. The germline V gene encodes CDR1 SGHVS and CDR2 FQNEAQ. The CDR3 sequence is 15 residues long. The CDR3 here is CASSQAGTSVDEQFF. The CDR3 DNA follows: TGTGCCAGCAGTCAAGCCGGGACTAGCGTCGATGAGCAGTTCTTC.

This clone was recorded only once. The chain has TRBV28 and TRBJ1-4; the D is unclear. Trimming shortened V by 2 bases and J by 7 bases, and 11 bases separated the two germline ends. CDR1 and CDR2 (germline): MDHEN, SYDVKM. The CDR3 runs 14 residues. In nucleotides, the CDR3 is TGTGCCAGCAGTTTAGAGGGAGCTCTTGAAAAACTGTTTTTT. It is translated as CASSLEGALEKLFF.

J is TRBJ1-4 and V is TRBV10-3; the D gene is possibly TRBD1 (6 bases). The V end was cut by 6 bases, the J end by 3 bases, with 14 bases between. Looked up from germline, CDR1 is ENHRY and CDR2 is SYGVKD. CDR3 size: 15 residues. CDR3 sequence: CAIRSGGAANEKLFF. The CDR3 DNA is TGTGCCATCAGGAGCGGGGGGGCGGCTAATGAAAAACTGTTTTTT.

This clone was observed a few times. The gene calls are TRBV14 and TRBJ1-5; 8 bases match TRBD1. Germline lookup yields CDR1 SGHDN and CDR2 FVKESK. CDR3 length: 15 residues. The V gene end was trimmed by 5 bases and the J gene end by 6 bases; junction bases not matched to a gene: 9. CDR3 bases: TGTGCCAGCAGCGGACACAGGGGGAGCTCTCAGCCCCAGCATTTT. It is translated as CASSGHRGSSQPQHF.